This T cell receptor (beta chain) was profiled in a study of blood T cells in healthy people across ages. It was with a sample-barcoded 5' primer and a J-beta primer mix that a second PCR of roughly 6 to 12 cycles was run. TCRdb re-analysed the 5' RACE reads in MiXCR, keeping a single row per CDR3 protein. The table shows hundreds of thousands of distinct CDR3 sequences, with 21% occurring only once. The germline V and J ends were trimmed by 3 bases and 4 bases, with 16 bases remaining between them. The CDR3 extends over 15 amino acids. The germline gives CDR1 SGHRS, CDR2 YFSETQ. This clonotype was seen only once.

This clonotype was sampled from a man aged 65 to 79 in good health. Sequenced: blood. The V and J genes are TRBV5-1 and TRBJ1-2; a possible D gene is TRBD1 (5 bases). This chain's CDR3 is CASSSYAGSGYGYTF. DNA for the CDR3: TGCGCCAGCAGCTCCTACGCAGGGTCGGGCTATGGCTACACCTTC.